The 21 T cell receptor beta chains below were found in one sample sequenced in a study of shared clonotypes between healthy human individuals (dated by TCRdb to 2020 to 2021). The library came from the immunoSEQ multiplex PCR assay. TCRdb retrieved this table from immuneACCESS and kept in-frame rearrangements only. Not all clones are present; in checked studies, unresolved V genes account for under half, and no reason is known for the remainder. The sample has over a million clones on record, about three quarters of them singletons. Jointly, the top ten make up approximately 1.5% of the sample. Sequenced input: memory CD4+ T cells sorted from blood. The intended sense of this specimen's cell subset or site label: CD45RA-negative fraction. Every receptor here comes from a man aged 18 to 29 in good health.

The chain joins TRBV5-1 to TRBJ2-5; D is unclear. There are 14 residues in the CDR3. Germline CDR1 reads SGHRS; CDR2 reads YFSETQ. Trimming stripped 0 bases from V and 7 bases from J, with 13 bases between. The CDR3 nucleotides are TGCGCCAGCAGCTTGGAAACGGGTTCTGTGACCCAGTACTTC. This encodes CASSLETGSVTQYF.

The chain employs TRBV7-9 and TRBJ2-5; D is unclear. Trimming shortened V by 7 bases and J by 4 bases, and 7 bases separated the two germline ends. Per the germline V gene, CDR1 is SEHNR and CDR2 is FQNEAQ (reference sequence). The CDR3 consists of 11 residues. This chain's CDR3 is CASTNRETQYF. For the CDR3, the DNA is TGTGCCAGCACAAATAGAGAGACCCAGTACTTC.

The CDR3 sequence is CASSLDDYRGSGNTIYF. The CDR3 DNA reads as TGCGCCAGCAGCTTGGACGATTACAGGGGTTCTGGAAACACCATATATTTT. The chain recombines TRBV5-1 with TRBJ1-3; 7 nucleotides match TRBD1. Per the germline V gene, CDR1 is SGHRS and CDR2 is YFSETQ. V lost 0 bases, J lost 1 base, and 7 bases stayed unmatched. CDR3 size: 17 residues.

In its sample, this clone was seen once. The chain links TRBV6-5 to TRBJ1-6, with D unresolved. V gave up 5 bases and J gave up 9 bases, with 17 bases separating them. CDR1 MNHEY and CDR2 SVGAGI come from the germline V gene. This CDR3 spans 15 amino acids. The chain's CDR3 is CASSTTLPGVSPLHF. CDR3 DNA: TGTGCCAGCAGTACCACCCTGCCCGGAGTTTCACCCCTCCACTTT.

The chain joins TRBV7-9 to TRBJ1-3, with 7 bases lining up with TRBD1. CDR1 and CDR2 from the germline V gene are SEHNR and FQNEAQ (reference sequence). V lost 6 bases and J lost 1; bases outside the gene matches: 0. CDR3 length: 13 residues. The CDR3 DNA reads TGTGCCAGCAGGACAGGGTCTGGAAACACCATATATTTT. Translating it yields CASRTGSGNTIYF.

The V gene is TRBV6-5, the J gene TRBJ2-5; D unclear. The CDR3 length is 15 residues. With 5 bases removed from V and 7 bases from J, the gap between germline ends came to 20 bases. Germline assignment: CDR1 MNHEY and CDR2 SVGAGI. CDR3 protein: CASSRPSRTGGTQYF. The CDR3 DNA reads as TGTGCCAGCAGTCGCCCCTCAAGGACGGGCGGGACCCAGTACTTC.

The chain couples TRBV29-1 to TRBJ2-3; 8 positions match TRBD1. Trimming at V came to 7 bases and at J to 0 bases, leaving 6 bases not matched to a gene. This CDR3 comprises 14 residues. Germline CDR1 is SQVTM and CDR2 is ANQGSEA. CDR3 DNA: TGCAGCGGGGGGACAGGAGTTAGCACAGATACGCAGTATTTT. This gives the protein CSGGTGVSTDTQYF.

The rearrangement links TRBV18 to TRBJ1-1; maybe TRBD1 (6 bases). Trimming cost V 1 base and J 6 bases, with 9 bases left between them. CDR1 KGHSH and CDR2 LQKENI come from the germline V gene. The CDR3 is made up of 13 amino acids. CDR3 protein: CASSPRPGAEAFF. The CDR3, as DNA: TGTGCCAGCTCACCACGGCCAGGGGCTGAAGCTTTCTTT.

The chain links TRBV10-3 to TRBJ2-1, with 7 bases lining up with TRBD2. With 6 bases clipped from V and 7 bases from J, the junction kept 6 bases outside the gene matches. The germline gives CDR1 ENHRY, CDR2 SYGVKD. The CDR3 extends over 13 amino acids. The CDR3: CAISEREANEQFF. The CDR3 DNA sequence: TGTGCCATCAGCGAGCGGGAAGCAAATGAGCAGTTCTTC.

This clone showed up just a few times. The V call is TRBV7-2, the J call TRBJ2-3, with a weak D call TRBD2 (6 bases). CDR1 SGHTA and CDR2 FQGNSA come from the germline V gene. The CDR3 length is 14 residues. Trimming cost V 6 bases and J 0 bases, with 10 bases left between them. Here the CDR3 DNA reads TGTGCCAGCAGGTACCGGGAGAGCACAGATACGCAGTATTTT. It codes for CASRYRESTDTQYF.

Here the CDR3 DNA reads TGTGCCAGCAGCTTAGTGGGGCTAGCGGGAGGAGCAGATACGCAGTATTTT. Protein product: CASSLVGLAGGADTQYF. The chain joins TRBV7-2 to TRBJ2-3, with 11 bases fitting TRBD2. Per germline, CDR1 SGHTA and CDR2 FQGNSA. The CDR3 contains 17 residues. The V gene end was trimmed by 1 base and the J gene end by 4 bases; junction bases not matched to a gene: 7.

The chain has TRBV6-1 and TRBJ1-2; D perhaps matches TRBD1 (5 bases). Trimming stripped 1 base from V and 8 bases from J, with 17 bases between. The CDR3 has 15 residues. CDR1 is MNHNS, CDR2 SASEGT, per germline. The CDR3 reads CASSEDRKITRGYTF. CDR3 coding DNA: TGTGCCAGCAGTGAAGACAGGAAGATTACTCGGGGCTACACCTTC.

The V call is TRBV29-1, the J call TRBJ2-7; 8 bases fit TRBD2. V shed 6 bases and J 6 bases; nucleotides not matched to a gene: 13. The CDR3 runs 14 residues. In germline, CDR1 is SQVTM, CDR2 ANQGSEA. This CDR3 reads CSVLAGPGLGEQYF. DNA of the CDR3: TGCAGCGTGCTAGCGGGTCCCGGGCTGGGCGAGCAGTACTTC.

On this clone: This same CDR3 is encoded by further DNA sequences in the sample. The CDR3 loop is CATSRDLGIYEQYF. As DNA, the CDR3 is TGTGCCACCAGCAGAGATTTGGGGATCTACGAGCAGTACTTC. The genes are TRBV15 and TRBJ2-7; no firm D call. The V gene lost 0 bases and the J gene lost 3 bases, with 9 bases spanning the gap. The CDR3 runs to 14 residues. Germline lookup yields CDR1 LNHNV and CDR2 YYDKDF (reference sequence). Looking up the rest from reference TRBV15 and TRBJ2-7 gives the full variable domain: DAMVIQNPRYQVTQFGKPVTLSCSQTLNHNVMYWYQQKSSQAPKLLFHYYDKDFNNEADTPDNFQSRRPNTSFCFLDIRSPGLGDTAMYLCATSRDLGIYEQYFGPGTRLTVT.

The count of this clone is one. The gene calls are TRBV18 and TRBJ2-5; D is possibly TRBD1 (5 bases). Looked up from germline, CDR1 is KGHSH and CDR2 is LQKENI. This CDR3 has 14 amino acids. Trimming removed 6 bases at V and 5 bases at J, with 16 bases between. CDR3 sequence reads: CASSPQGFAETQYF. CDR3 nucleotides: TGTGCCAGCTCGCCGCAGGGATTTGCGGAGACCCAGTACTTC.

The chain carries TRBV29-1 and TRBJ2-5; 10 bases are shared with TRBD1. J gave up 4 bases and V 6 bases, and 11 bases lay outside the gene matches. The CDR3 is made up of 15 amino acids. Germline V gene sequence: CDR1 SQVTM, CDR2 ANQGSEA. CDR3 amino acids: CSVAQSGTGAETQYF. The CDR3 DNA reads as TGCAGCGTGGCTCAATCAGGGACAGGGGCAGAGACCCAGTACTTC.

This chain uses TRBV5-1 with TRBJ1-5; the match to TRBD1 covers 9 bases. CDR1 is SGHRS and CDR2 is YFSETQ in the germline V gene. After removal of 4 bases from V and 7 bases from J, the junction contained 6 bases not matched to a gene. The CDR3 runs to 14 residues. The CDR3, as DNA: TGCGCCAGCAGCCCCGGGACAGGGACACAGCCCCAGCATTTT. It encodes CASSPGTGTQPQHF.

This chain uses TRBV6-1 with TRBJ1-1, with D perhaps TRBD1 (5 bases). The CDR3 length is 17 residues. Trimming took 4 bases from V and 1 from J, leaving 19 bases between them. Per germline, CDR1 MNHNS and CDR2 SASEGT. CDR3 DNA: TGTGCCAGCAGTGGGAATCCGCCGAGGGGATGGAACACTGAAGCTTTCTTT. Its translation: CASSGNPPRGWNTEAFF.

This clone was seen just once. This chain links TRBV11-3 with TRBJ2-1; possibly TRBD1 for D (6 bases). The CDR3 spans 15 residues. Trimming stripped 6 bases from V and 4 bases from J, with 16 bases between. Germline V gene sequence: CDR1 SGHNT, CDR2 YENEEA. The CDR3 bases are TGTGCCAGCAGTACCGGGACATACACTTACAATGAGCAGTTCTTC. It yields the protein CASSTGTYTYNEQFF.

This clone was seen only a few times. CDR3 nucleotides: TGTGCCAGCTCGGAGATGGGCACTGAAGCTTTCTTT. Its protein is CASSEMGTEAFF. This chain uses TRBV2 with TRBJ1-1; no definite D call. CDR3 length: 12 residues. Trimming left V 8 bases short and J 4 bases short, with 11 bases between. From germline, CDR1 is SNHLY and CDR2 FYNNEI.

The chain employs TRBV6-1 and TRBJ2-1; 7 bases align to TRBD2. Looked up from germline, CDR1 is MNHNS and CDR2 is SASEGT. Trimming cost V 2 bases and J 4 bases; bases outside gene matches: 8. This CDR3 region has 16 residues. The CDR3 loop reads CASSESGTSNYNEQFF. The CDR3 bases are TGTGCCAGCAGTGAAAGCGGGACGTCGAATTACAATGAGCAGTTCTTC.